This passage covers 27 T cell receptor beta chains from one sample sequenced in a study of early T cells in non-severe SARS-CoV-2 infection. One entry per CDR3 protein, called by TCRdb with MiXCR from the 5' RACE reads. Of about 28,000 distinct CDR3 sequences listed, less than 6.5% are singletons. Sequenced material: whole blood, taken at baseline. The origin of the receptors is an adult who was a healthcare worker with PCR-confirmed SARS-CoV-2 infection or an uninfected control (not recorded which).

This clonotype has a count of ten or more. The chain joins TRBV7-2 to TRBJ2-3, with D possibly TRBD2 on 6 matching bases. CDR1 SGHTA and CDR2 FQGNSA come from the germline V gene. The CDR3 is 13 amino acids. Trimming removed 4 bases at V and 7 bases at J, with 12 bases between. The CDR3 sequence: CASSSRGIYTQYF. Here the CDR3 DNA reads TGTGCCAGCAGCTCCCGGGGGATCTATACGCAGTATTTT.

This clonotype was seen at least ten times. The chain couples TRBV30 to TRBJ2-1; D not resolved. The germline V gene encodes CDR1 GTSNPN and CDR2 SVGIG (reference sequence). This CDR3 region has 16 residues. V was shortened by 0 bases and J by 2 bases, with 14 bases between the two germline ends. The CDR3 bases are TGTGCCTGGAGTGTAAACGCTCCGATCACCTACAATGAGCAGTTCTTC. Its translation is CAWSVNAPITYNEQFF.

This clonotype was picked up many times. V is TRBV5-1 and J is TRBJ2-3; unclear D gene. V was cut by 6 bases and J by 3 bases, with 11 bases left in between. The CDR3 length is 13 residues. Germline assignment: CDR1 SGHRS and CDR2 YFSETQ. CDR3 nucleotides: TGCGCCAGCACCGATTTGGGGACAGATACGCAGTATTTT. Its translation: CASTDLGTDTQYF.

This clonotype was observed many times. The rearrangement uses TRBV5-1 and TRBJ2-5; 8 bases match TRBD2. The CDR3 consists of 13 residues. The trim removed 4 bases at V and 5 bases at J, leaving 4 bases unmatched. Germline V CDR1 and CDR2: SGHRS, YFSETQ. The CDR3 is CASSKGLAETQYF. The CDR3 coding sequence is TGCGCCAGCAGCAAAGGACTAGCTGAGACCCAGTACTTC.

In this sample, this clonotype turned up many times. The chain links TRBV7-9 to TRBJ1-1; D possibly corresponds to TRBD1 (6 bases). The CDR3 is 13 residues long. The V gene lost 5 bases and the J gene lost 8 bases, with 15 bases spanning the gap. CDR1 and CDR2 from the germline V gene are SEHNR and FQNEAQ (reference sequence). The CDR3 loop is CASSLVTGQEAFF. In DNA form, the CDR3 reads TGTGCCAGCAGCCTGGTGACAGGACAGGAAGCTTTCTTT.

In its sample, this clonotype was seen many times. V is TRBV2 and J is TRBJ1-4; TRBD1 matches at 8 bases. After removal of 7 bases from V and 8 bases from J, the junction contained 21 bases not matched to a gene. CDR3 size: 18 residues. The germline V gene encodes CDR1 SNHLY and CDR2 FYNNEI. CDR3 DNA sequence: TGTGCCAGCACCCGAAGCCGGACAGGGACTACGGGGGGGGAAAAACTGTTTTTT. This codes for CASTRSRTGTTGGEKLFF.

There are many counts of this clonotype. The chain links TRBV5-1 to TRBJ1-1; 10 bases line up with TRBD1. The V segment lost 4 bases and the J segment 1 base; nucleotides outside the gene matches: 1. Germline loops: CDR1 SGHRS, CDR2 YFSETQ. The CDR3 has 14 amino acids. CDR3: CASSRQGANTEAFF. The CDR3 DNA reads as TGCGCCAGCAGCCGACAGGGGGCGAACACTGAAGCTTTCTTT. Full variable domain (outside the CDR3, taken from reference TRBV5-1 and TRBJ1-1): KAGVTQTPRYLIKTRGQQVTLSCSPISGHRSVSWYQQTPGQGLQFLFEYFSETQRNKGNFPGRFSGRQFSNSRSEMNVSTLELGDSALYLCASSRQGANTEAFFGQGTRLTVV.

This clonotype was detected ten times or more. CDR3 DNA: TGTGCCAGCAGTGAGGGGTTCGGCTATGGCTACACCTTC. Its translation: CASSEGFGYGYTF. V usage is TRBV6-4 and J usage is TRBJ1-2, with unresolved D. V lost 3 bases and J 4 bases, leaving 9 bases between the germline ends. From germline, CDR1 is MRHNA and CDR2 SNTAGT. This CDR3 is built from 13 residues.

This clonotype was detected a few times. This chain uses TRBV7-2 with TRBJ1-2; no reliable D call. V gave up 4 bases and J gave up 0 bases, with 9 bases separating them. Germline CDR1 is SGHTA and CDR2 is FQGNSA. This CDR3 is 14 amino acids long. Here the CDR3 reads CASSSGPSNYGYTF. CDR3 nucleotide sequence: TGTGCCAGCAGCTCAGGACCCTCTAACTATGGCTACACCTTC.

This clonotype has a count of ten or more. The J gene is TRBJ2-7, the V gene TRBV18; no firm D call. Germline CDR1 reads KGHSH; CDR2 reads LQKENI. Trimming cost V 2 bases and J 2 bases, with 10 bases left between them. CDR3 length: 14 amino acids. In DNA, the CDR3 is TGTGCCAGCTCACCATTGCCAGGTCCCTACGAGCAGTACTTC. It codes for CASSPLPGPYEQYF.

The rearrangement uses TRBV6-6 and TRBJ2-5, with D perhaps TRBD2 (6 bases). V dropped 2 bases and J dropped 4 bases, with 14 bases sitting between them. The length of the CDR3 is 15 residues. CDR1 MNHNY and CDR2 SVGAGI come from the germline V gene (reference sequence). CDR3 nucleotide sequence: TGTGCCAGCAGTTACACAGGCTTGGGGGGAGAGACCCAGTACTTC. Translating gives CASSYTGLGGETQYF.

This clonotype showed up just a few times. J is TRBJ1-5 and V is TRBV6-1; the D gene is possibly TRBD1 (6 bases). The CDR3 sequence is 14 residues long. Trimming removed 4 bases from V and 0 bases from J, with 7 bases in between. Germline V gene data show CDR1 as MNHNS and CDR2 as SASEGT. CDR3 DNA: TGTGCCAGCAGTGGACAGGATAGCAATCAGCCCCAGCATTTT. It is translated as CASSGQDSNQPQHF.

This clonotype was picked up many times. J is TRBJ2-7 and V is TRBV7-2, with D tentatively TRBD1 or TRBD2 (5 bases each). The CDR3 is made up of 15 amino acids. Trimming removed 5 bases from V and 3 bases from J, with 17 bases in between. The V gene's germline CDR1 is SGHTA and CDR2 FQGNSA. CDR3 residues: CASSPVVGPDYEQYF. In DNA form, the CDR3 reads TGTGCCAGCAGCCCTGTGGTGGGACCCGACTACGAGCAGTACTTC.

This clonotype showed up many times. The chain couples TRBV19 to TRBJ2-1, with D perhaps TRBD2 (5 bases). The CDR3 is 16 residues long. Trimming left V 3 bases short and J 8 bases short, with 20 bases between. Germline V lookup: CDR1 LNHDA, CDR2 SQIVND (reference sequence). The CDR3 reads CASSIPGPLGGHEQFF. Here the CDR3 DNA reads TGTGCCAGTAGTATCCCTGGCCCGCTCGGAGGTCATGAGCAGTTCTTC.

The CDR3 loop is CASSYGTGPEQYF. CDR3 coding DNA: TGTGCCAGCAGTTACGGGACAGGGCCCGAGCAGTACTTC. J is TRBJ2-7 and V is TRBV6-2 or TRBV6-3; 9 bases line up with TRBD1. The trim removed 2 bases at V and 6 bases at J, leaving 2 bases unmatched. Germline V gene sequence: CDR1 MNHEY, CDR2 SVGEGT. This CDR3 contains 13 residues.

Many counts were recorded for this clonotype. The chain links TRBV27 to TRBJ2-1; 8 nucleotides line up with TRBD1. The CDR3 spans 14 residues. V trimming: 6 bases; J trimming: 4 bases; junction bases outside the gene matches: 5. Germline CDR1 MNHEY, CDR2 SMNVEV (reference sequence). Here the CDR3 reads CASRGQGSYNEQFF. The CDR3 bases are TGTGCCAGCAGAGGACAGGGTTCTTACAATGAGCAGTTCTTC.

The rearrangement joins TRBV30 to TRBJ1-6; D is perhaps TRBD1 (6 bases). Trimming took off 4 bases at V and 4 bases at J, with 14 bases between the two ends. Germline V CDR1 and CDR2: GTSNPN, SVGIG (reference sequence). The CDR3 runs 15 residues. In nucleotides, the CDR3 is TGTGCCTGGATGACATCAACAGGGTATAATTCACCCCTCCACTTT. Encoded protein: CAWMTSTGYNSPLHF. The variable domain in full, with the rest retrieved from reference TRBV30 and TRBJ1-6, is SQTIHQWPATLVQPVGSPLSLECTVEGTSNPNLYWYRQAAGRGLQLLFYSVGIGQISSEVPQNLSASRPQDRQFILSSKKLLLSDSGFYLCAWMTSTGYNSPLHFGNGTRLTVT.

This clonotype has ten or more counts. This chain joins TRBV20-1 and TRBJ2-5; 9 nucleotides match TRBD1. The germline V gene has CDR1 DFQATT and CDR2 SNEGSKA (reference sequence). The CDR3 is made up of 14 amino acids. Unmatched junction bases numbered 8, after V lost 5 bases and J lost 4 bases. CDR3 in amino acids: CSAWGQGLRETQYF. In DNA form, the CDR3 reads TGCAGTGCTTGGGGACAGGGATTAAGAGAGACCCAGTACTTC.

This clonotype was seen many times. The chain is built from TRBV6-1 and TRBJ2-4; TRBD2 aligns across 7 bases. With 6 bases clipped from V and 6 bases from J, the junction kept 11 bases outside the gene matches. The CDR3 length is 15 residues. Germline-derived CDR1 and CDR2 are MNHNS and SASEGT. The CDR3 nucleotides are TGTGCCAGCAGCGATTGGGGGGGTTCGGGAAACATTCAGTACTTC. The encoded protein is CASSDWGGSGNIQYF.

This clonotype was picked up many times. The germline gene is not matched at one end of the junction; a read error may be the cause. The chain carries TRBV7-9 and TRBJ2-1; D unclear. The CDR3 has 12 amino acids. Germline V gene lookup returns CDR1 SEHNR and CDR2 FQNEAQ (reference sequence). The CDR3 DNA follows: TGTGCCAGCAGCTTAGACTACCATGAGCAGTTCTTC. Amino acids: CASSLDYHEQFF.

J is TRBJ2-7 and V is TRBV6-6; no reliable D call. CDR1 and CDR2 (germline): MNHNY, SVGAGI (reference sequence). The CDR3 consists of 12 residues. Trimming cost V 3 bases and J 6 bases, with 9 bases left between them. CDR3 nucleotides: TGTGCCAGCAGTTATACGCTGGGCGAGCAGTACTTC. It codes for CASSYTLGEQYF.

This chain connects TRBV6-1 to TRBJ1-5; D is unclear. Germline V gene sequence: CDR1 MNHNS, CDR2 SASEGT. This CDR3 is built from 13 residues. Trimming removed 2 bases at V and 4 bases at J, with 6 bases between. The CDR3 sequence is CASSEFGNQPQHF. CDR3 coding DNA: TGTGCCAGCAGTGAATTTGGGAATCAGCCCCAGCATTTT.

This clonotype was recorded at least ten times. V is TRBV7-2 and J is TRBJ2-3; D is possibly TRBD1 (8 bases). V was cut by 3 bases and J by 5 bases, with 12 bases left in between. Germline V gives CDR1 SGHTA, CDR2 FQGNSA. This CDR3 contains 14 residues. DNA for the CDR3: TGTGCCAGCAGCTTGGGGGGGACAGGAGATACGCAGTATTTT. It is translated as CASSLGGTGDTQYF.

The V and J genes are TRBV12-3 or TRBV12-4 and TRBJ2-5; D is unclear. V lost 5 bases and J lost 4, with 17 bases in between. This CDR3 is 15 amino acids long. CDR3 in amino acids: CASSLAARERETQYF. The CDR3 DNA reads TGTGCCAGCAGTCTTGCAGCTAGAGAACGAGAGACCCAGTACTTC.

This clonotype was recorded at least ten times. The chain recombines TRBV12-5 with TRBJ2-1; D ambiguous. Germline V gene lookup returns CDR1 LGHNT and CDR2 FRNRAP. With 6 bases removed from V and 4 bases from J, the gap between germline ends came to 10 bases. CDR3 length: 13 amino acids. The CDR3: CASGLGSYNEQFF. CDR3 nucleotide sequence: TGTGCTAGTGGCCTTGGGTCTTACAATGAGCAGTTCTTC.

This clonotype was seen many times. The chain recombines TRBV13 with TRBJ1-6; 9 nucleotides agree with TRBD1. After removal of 0 bases from V and 9 bases from J, the junction contained 6 bases not matched to a gene. CDR3 length: 16 amino acids. CDR1 is PRHDT, CDR2 FYEKMQ, per germline (reference sequence). CDR3 amino acids: CASSLGGGQGFSPLHF. The CDR3 coding sequence is TGTGCCAGCAGCTTAGGCGGGGGACAGGGTTTTTCACCCCTCCACTTT.

This rearrangement joins TRBV7-8 to TRBJ2-2, with D hard to call. Germline lookup yields CDR1 SGHVS and CDR2 FQNEAQ. Trimming shortened V by 5 bases and J by 2 bases, and 6 bases separated the two germline ends. The CDR3 consists of 13 residues. CDR3 DNA sequence: TGTGCCAGCAGCCCAATAAACACCGGGGAGCTGTTTTTT. Amino acid sequence: CASSPINTGELFF.